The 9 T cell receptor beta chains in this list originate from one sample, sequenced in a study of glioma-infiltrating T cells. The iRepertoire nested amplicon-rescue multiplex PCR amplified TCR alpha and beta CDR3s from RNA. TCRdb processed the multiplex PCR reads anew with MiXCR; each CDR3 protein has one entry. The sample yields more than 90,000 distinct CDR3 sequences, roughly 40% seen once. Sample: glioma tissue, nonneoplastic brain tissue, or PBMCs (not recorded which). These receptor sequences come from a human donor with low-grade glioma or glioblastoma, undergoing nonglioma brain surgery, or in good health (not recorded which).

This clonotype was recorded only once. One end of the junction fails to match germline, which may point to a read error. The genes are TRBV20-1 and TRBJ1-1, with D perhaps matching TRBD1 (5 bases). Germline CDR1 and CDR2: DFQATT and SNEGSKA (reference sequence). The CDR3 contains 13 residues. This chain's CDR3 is CSAERGGNTEASF. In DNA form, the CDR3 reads TGCAGTGCCGAAAGGGGAGGGAACACTGAAGCTTCCTTT.

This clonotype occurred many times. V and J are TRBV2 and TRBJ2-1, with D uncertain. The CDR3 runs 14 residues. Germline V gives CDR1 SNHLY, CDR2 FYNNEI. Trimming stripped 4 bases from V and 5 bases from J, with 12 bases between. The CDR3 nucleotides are TGTGCCAGCAGTGTTTCCCACTCGAACAATGAGCAGTTCTTC. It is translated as CASSVSHSNNEQFF.

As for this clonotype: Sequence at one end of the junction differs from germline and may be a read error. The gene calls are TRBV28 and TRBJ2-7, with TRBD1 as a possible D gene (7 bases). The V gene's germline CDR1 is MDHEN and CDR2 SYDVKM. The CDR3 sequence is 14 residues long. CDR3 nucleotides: TGTGCTAGCAGTGTGCGGGACAGACACTACGCGCAGTACTTC. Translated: CASSVRDRHYAQYF.

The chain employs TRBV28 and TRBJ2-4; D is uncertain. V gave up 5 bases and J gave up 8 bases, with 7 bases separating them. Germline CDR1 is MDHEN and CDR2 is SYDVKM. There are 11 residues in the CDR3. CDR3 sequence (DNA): TGTGCCAGCAGTGGTAAAGACATTCAGTACTTC. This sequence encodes CASSGKDIQYF.

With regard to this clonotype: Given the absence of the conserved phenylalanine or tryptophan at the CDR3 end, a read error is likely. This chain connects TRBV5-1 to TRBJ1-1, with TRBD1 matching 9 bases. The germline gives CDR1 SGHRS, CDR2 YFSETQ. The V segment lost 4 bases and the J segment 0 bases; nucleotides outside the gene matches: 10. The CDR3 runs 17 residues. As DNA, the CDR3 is TGCGCCAGCAGCAGGAGACAAGGGACAGGGATGAACACTGAAGCTTTCCTT. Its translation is CASSRRQGTGMNTEAFL.

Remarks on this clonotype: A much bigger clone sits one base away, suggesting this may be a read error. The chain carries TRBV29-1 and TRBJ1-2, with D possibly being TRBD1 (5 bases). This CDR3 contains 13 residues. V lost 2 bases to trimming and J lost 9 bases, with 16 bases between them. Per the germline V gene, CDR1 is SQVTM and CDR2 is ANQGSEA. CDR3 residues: CSVEWGESYCYTF. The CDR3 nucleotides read TGCAGCGTTGAATGGGGGGAGAGTTATTGCTACACCTTC.

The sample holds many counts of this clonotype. DNA of the CDR3: TGCGCCAGCAGCCTGACAGACTCCTACGAGCAGTACTTC. Amino acids: CASSLTDSYEQYF. The chain joins TRBV4-1 to TRBJ2-7, with D possibly TRBD1 on 5 matching bases. CDR3 length equals 13 residues. Germline CDR1 reads MGHRA; CDR2 reads YSYEKL. V was clipped by 4 bases and J by 0 bases, with 7 bases between them.

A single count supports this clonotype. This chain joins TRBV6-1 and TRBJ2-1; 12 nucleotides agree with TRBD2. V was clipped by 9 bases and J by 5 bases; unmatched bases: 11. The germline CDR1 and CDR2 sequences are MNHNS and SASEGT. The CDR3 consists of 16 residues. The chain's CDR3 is CASSRTSGILDNEQFF. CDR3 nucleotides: TGTGCCAGTAGTAGGACTAGCGGGATTCTTGACAATGAGCAGTTCTTC.

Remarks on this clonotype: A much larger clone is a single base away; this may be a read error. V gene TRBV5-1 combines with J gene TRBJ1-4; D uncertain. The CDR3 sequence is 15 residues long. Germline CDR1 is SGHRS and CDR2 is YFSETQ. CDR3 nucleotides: TGCGCCGGCAGCTTGGCGGACCGAAACAATGAAAAACTGTTTTTT. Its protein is CAGSLADRNNEKLFF.